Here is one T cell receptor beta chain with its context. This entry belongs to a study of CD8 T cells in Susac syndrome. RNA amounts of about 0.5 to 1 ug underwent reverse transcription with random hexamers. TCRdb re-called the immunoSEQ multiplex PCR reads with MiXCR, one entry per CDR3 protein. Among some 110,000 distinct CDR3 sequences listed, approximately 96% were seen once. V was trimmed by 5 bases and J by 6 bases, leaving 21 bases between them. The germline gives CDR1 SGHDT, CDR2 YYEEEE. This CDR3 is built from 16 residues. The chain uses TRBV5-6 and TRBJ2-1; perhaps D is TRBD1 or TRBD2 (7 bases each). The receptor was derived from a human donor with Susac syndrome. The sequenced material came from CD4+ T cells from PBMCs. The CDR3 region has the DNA TGTGCCAGCAGTCAGCAGGGGAGGGGGCTGTTCAATGAGCAGTTCTTC. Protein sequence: CASSQQGRGLFNEQFF.